This entry concerns a single TCR beta chain. Germline is not matched at one junction end, which may reflect a read error. The source of the sample is a study of cytomegalovirus exposure and HLA in healthy donors. Per the germline V gene, CDR1 is SNHLY and CDR2 is FYNNEI. The CDR3 contains 11 residues. This PCR relied on a set of 60 Vbeta primers and 13 Jbeta primers. Clones were sequenced by immunoSEQ multiplex PCR, and TCRdb holds only the in-frame ones, with some missing. The sample records 150,000 to 200,000 clones, roughly 79% being singletons. This chain links TRBV2 with TRBJ1-1; D is ambiguous. Input material: PBMCs. The receptor was isolated from a woman between 40 and 55 years old in good health and CMV-seronegative. The CDR3: CKQKAAYEAFF. Here the CDR3 DNA reads TGCAAGCAGAAGGCGGCATACGAAGCTTTCTTT.